The 20 T cell receptor beta chains below all came from one sample that was sequenced in a study of long-term antiretroviral therapy in people with HIV (dated by TCRdb to between 2020 and 2023). The immunoSEQ hsTCRB v3.0 assay was used at survey level resolution for TRB variable region sequencing. What TCRdb holds here is the immuneACCESS table cut down to in-frame rearrangements. Part of the clones is not present; checked against another copy, under half of the missing clones reflect an unresolved V gene, and the others are unexplained. For this sample the table gives more than 25,000 clones, of which roughly nine tenths were detected only once. 7% to 8% of the sample goes to the ten largest clones. Sequencing used unsorted PBMCs, obtained roughly 5 years before starting antiretroviral therapy. These receptors all stem from a man aged 45 to 65 with HIV.

The chain combines TRBV7-3 with TRBJ2-5, with TRBD2 identical over 15 bases. The ends lost 4 bases at V and 4 bases at J; junction bases unmatched: 4. Germline-derived CDR1 and CDR2 are SGHTA and FQGTGA. There are 16 residues in the CDR3. The CDR3 spells CASSYGLAGGLETQYF. CDR3 in DNA: TGTGCCAGCAGCTACGGACTAGCGGGAGGGCTAGAGACCCAGTACTTC.

The chain is built from TRBV18 and TRBJ2-2; no reliable D call. The germline CDR1 and CDR2 sequences are KGHSH and LQKENI. Trimming took off 2 bases at V and 7 bases at J, with 20 bases between the two ends. This CDR3 is 17 amino acids long. The CDR3 is CASSPTISGTRGGELFF. CDR3 nucleotide sequence: TGTGCCAGCTCACCAACGATTTCTGGCACTCGAGGCGGGGAGCTGTTTTTT.

V gene TRBV30 combines with J gene TRBJ1-5; 8 positions match TRBD1. The junction had 9 bases not matched to a gene; V was cut back by 7 bases and J by 7 bases. CDR1 is GTSNPN, CDR2 SVGIG, per germline (reference sequence). This CDR3 comprises 13 residues. This CDR3 reads CASAETGDQPQHF. CDR3 bases: TGTGCCTCTGCGGAGACAGGGGACCAGCCCCAGCATTTT.

This clone is a singleton in its sample. The junction departs from germline at one end; a sequencing error may be responsible. The chain joins TRBV27 to TRBJ1-1; tentatively, D is TRBD1 (6 bases). Looked up from germline, CDR1 is MNHEY and CDR2 is SMNVEV (reference sequence). The CDR3 extends over 16 amino acids. The CDR3 reads CASSGIWIRGNPEAFF. The CDR3, as DNA: TGTGCCAGCAGTGGGATTTGGATAAGGGGGAACCCTGAAGCTTTCTTT.

The V gene is TRBV30, the J gene TRBJ2-1, with D possibly matching TRBD2 (5 bases). The CDR3 runs 14 residues. Germline CDR1 and CDR2: GTSNPN and SVGIG (reference sequence). V gave up 4 bases and J gave up 0 bases, with 10 bases separating them. CDR3 amino acids: CAWTTGSSYNEQFF. Written as DNA, the CDR3 is TGTGCCTGGACAACGGGGAGCTCCTACAATGAGCAGTTCTTC. Full variable domain (remainder filled in from reference TRBV30 and TRBJ2-1): SQTIHQWPATLVQPVGSPLSLECTVEGTSNPNLYWYRQAAGRGLQLLFYSVGIGQISSEVPQNLSASRPQDRQFILSSKKLLLSDSGFYLCAWTTGSSYNEQFFGPGTRLTVL.

This chain connects TRBV4-3 to TRBJ1-2; D ambiguous. CDR1 LGHNA and CDR2 YSLEER come from the germline V gene. V was trimmed by 0 bases and J by 9 bases, leaving 11 bases between them. The CDR3 is 13 residues long. CDR3 loop: CASSQEPGLRYTF. CDR3 sequence (DNA): TGCGCCAGCAGCCAAGAACCAGGATTGCGCTACACCTTC.

The V gene is TRBV7-2, the J gene TRBJ2-1; TRBD2 matches at 14 bases. Germline V CDR1 and CDR2: SGHTA, FQGNSA. The CDR3 is 18 residues long. V was clipped by 0 bases and J by 3 bases; unmatched bases: 4. CDR3 DNA sequence: TGTGCCAGCAGCTTAGCCCGGACTAGCGGGAGGTACTACAATGAGCAGTTCTTC. This sequence encodes CASSLARTSGRYYNEQFF.

The chain recombines TRBV5-1 with TRBJ2-3; 12 bases match TRBD2. J gave up 4 bases and V 4 bases, and 7 bases lay outside the gene matches. Germline V gene sequence: CDR1 SGHRS, CDR2 YFSETQ. This CDR3 contains 16 residues. CDR3 DNA: TGCGCCAGCAGCCCCGGACTAGCGGGATCAGCAGATACGCAGTATTTT. Translating gives CASSPGLAGSADTQYF.

This clone was seen just once. The J gene is TRBJ1-1, the V gene TRBV5-1; D is perhaps TRBD1 (6 bases). The germline V and J ends were trimmed by 4 bases and 0 bases, with 13 bases remaining between them. Looked up from germline, CDR1 is SGHRS and CDR2 is YFSETQ. The CDR3 totals 15 residues. DNA for the CDR3: TGCGCCAGCAGCGAATATCGACAGGTGAACACTGAAGCTTTCTTT. This sequence encodes CASSEYRQVNTEAFF.

The CDR3 here is CASSDVAGGGQFF. Written as DNA, the CDR3 is TGTGCCAGCAGTGATGTGGCGGGAGGCGGGCAGTTCTTC. The chain recombines TRBV6-4 with TRBJ2-1; 8 positions match TRBD2. Germline V gene sequence: CDR1 MRHNA, CDR2 SNTAGT. V shed 3 bases, J shed 12 bases, and the junction held 7 bases outside the gene matches. This CDR3 region has 13 residues.

The chain has TRBV5-1 and TRBJ2-5; a possible D gene is TRBD1 (5 bases). The V gene lost 0 bases and the J gene lost 5 bases, with 11 bases spanning the gap. CDR3 length: 14 residues. Germline values: CDR1 SGHRS, CDR2 YFSETQ. The CDR3 region has the DNA TGCGCCAGCAGCTTGGGGGCAGGGCCGGAGACCCAGTACTTC. Its translation is CASSLGAGPETQYF. Combining the CDR3 with reference TRBV5-1 and TRBJ2-5 gives the whole variable domain KAGVTQTPRYLIKTRGQQVTLSCSPISGHRSVSWYQQTPGQGLQFLFEYFSETQRNKGNFPGRFSGRQFSNSRSEMNVSTLELGDSALYLCASSLGAGPETQYFGPGTRLLVL.

J is TRBJ1-3 and V is TRBV6-1; D unclear. Germline V gene data show CDR1 as MNHNS and CDR2 as SASEGT. V was clipped by 4 bases and J by 0 bases, with 7 bases between them. CDR3 size: 14 residues. CDR3 loop: CASSVQISGNTIYF. In DNA, the CDR3 is TGTGCCAGCAGTGTACAGATCTCTGGAAACACCATATATTTT.

J is TRBJ1-5 and V is TRBV2; unclear D gene. The V end lost 7 bases, the J end lost 1 base, and 5 bases lay between the germline ends. The germline gives CDR1 SNHLY, CDR2 FYNNEI. CDR3 length equals 12 residues. CDR3 in amino acids: CASKSSNQPQHF. The CDR3 bases are TGTGCCAGCAAGTCAAGCAATCAGCCCCAGCATTTT.

This chain links TRBV10-1 with TRBJ1-2; the D is unclear. CDR3 length: 13 residues. V gave up 6 bases and J gave up 7 bases, with 15 bases separating them. Germline CDR1 reads WNHNN; CDR2 reads SYGVQD (reference sequence). DNA of the CDR3: TGCGCCAGCAGCGAGACCCTCTTGCGTGGCTACACCTTC. Its protein is CASSETLLRGYTF.

The chain employs TRBV18 and TRBJ1-1; no reliable D call. V shed 2 bases and J shed 0 bases, with 7 bases lying between them. The CDR3 has 14 amino acids. In germline, CDR1 is KGHSH, CDR2 LQKENI. The CDR3 sequence is CASSPGDMNTEAFF. As DNA, the CDR3 is TGTGCCAGCTCACCAGGAGACATGAACACTGAAGCTTTCTTT.

The CDR3 bases are TGTGCCAGCAGTTACTCGAAAAGTGGAAACACCATATATTTT. This gives the protein CASSYSKSGNTIYF. The chain couples TRBV6-5 to TRBJ1-3; D remains ambiguous. Germline V gene data show CDR1 as MNHEY and CDR2 as SVGAGI. The V end lost 0 bases, the J end lost 3 bases, and 6 bases lay between the germline ends. This CDR3 has 14 residues.

The chain couples TRBV28 to TRBJ1-2; D remains unclear. Germline V gives CDR1 MDHEN, CDR2 SYDVKM. The CDR3 is made up of 11 amino acids. The V end lost 7 bases, the J end lost 2 bases, and 5 bases lay between the germline ends. This chain's CDR3 is CASMGNYGYTF. The CDR3 DNA follows: TGTGCCAGCATGGGGAACTATGGCTACACCTTC.

CDR3 nucleotides: TGTGCCAGCTCACCCCCCGGGACAGCAAGCATTAACTATGGCTACACCTTC. It translates to CASSPPGTASINYGYTF. The gene calls are TRBV18 and TRBJ1-2, with 7 bases fitting TRBD1. With V trimmed by 3 bases and J by 1 base, 11 bases remained unmatched. This CDR3 region has 17 residues. Germline CDR1 is KGHSH and CDR2 is LQKENI.

The V gene is TRBV5-1, the J gene TRBJ1-1; 7 nucleotides agree with TRBD1. The CDR3 consists of 16 residues. The ends lost 0 bases at V and 7 bases at J; junction bases unmatched: 12. CDR1 is SGHRS and CDR2 is YFSETQ in the germline V gene. DNA for the CDR3: TGCGCCAGCAGCTTGGCCAGGGGGGCGCGGTTTAGTGAAGCTTTCTTT. It encodes CASSLARGARFSEAFF.

J is TRBJ1-1 and V is TRBV28; D is possibly TRBD1 (5 bases). Germline CDR1 and CDR2: MDHEN and SYDVKM. Trimming cost V 10 bases and J 1 base, with 7 bases left between them. CDR3 size: 11 residues. CDR3 sequence reads: CAIGGNTEAFF. The CDR3 bases are TGTGCCATCGGGGGGAACACTGAAGCTTTCTTT. Variable domain in full (rest from reference TRBV28 and TRBJ1-1): DVKVTQSSRYLVKRTGEKVFLECVQDMDHENMFWYRQDPGLGLRLIYFSYDVKMKEKGDIPEGYSVSREKKERFSLILESASTNQTSMYLCAIGGNTEAFFGQGTRLTVV.